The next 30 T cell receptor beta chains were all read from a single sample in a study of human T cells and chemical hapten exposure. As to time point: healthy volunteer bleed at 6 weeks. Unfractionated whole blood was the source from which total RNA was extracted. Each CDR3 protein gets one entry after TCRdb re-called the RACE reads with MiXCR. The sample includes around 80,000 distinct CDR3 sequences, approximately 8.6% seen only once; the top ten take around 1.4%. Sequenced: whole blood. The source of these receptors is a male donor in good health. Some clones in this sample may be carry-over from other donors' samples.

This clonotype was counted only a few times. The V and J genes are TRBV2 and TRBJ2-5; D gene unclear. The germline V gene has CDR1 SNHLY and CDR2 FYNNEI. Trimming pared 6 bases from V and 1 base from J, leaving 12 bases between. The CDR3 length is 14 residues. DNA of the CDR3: TGTGCCAGCAGCCCCCAGGAACCCCAAGAGACCCAGTACTTC. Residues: CASSPQEPQETQYF.

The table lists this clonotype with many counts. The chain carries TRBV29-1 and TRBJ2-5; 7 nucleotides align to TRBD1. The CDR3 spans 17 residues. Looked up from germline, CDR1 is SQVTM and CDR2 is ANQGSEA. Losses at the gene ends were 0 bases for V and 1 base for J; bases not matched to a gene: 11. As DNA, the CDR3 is TGCAGCGTTGAAGATCTACGGGGACAGTTGTTCCAAGAGACCCAGTACTTC. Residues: CSVEDLRGQLFQETQYF.

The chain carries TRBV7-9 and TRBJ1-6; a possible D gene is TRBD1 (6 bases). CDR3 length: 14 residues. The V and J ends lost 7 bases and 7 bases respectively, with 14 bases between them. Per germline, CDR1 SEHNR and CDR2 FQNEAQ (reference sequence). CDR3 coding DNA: TGTGCCAGCACAACAGGGAGGGGGAATTCACCCCTCCACTTT. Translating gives CASTTGRGNSPLHF.

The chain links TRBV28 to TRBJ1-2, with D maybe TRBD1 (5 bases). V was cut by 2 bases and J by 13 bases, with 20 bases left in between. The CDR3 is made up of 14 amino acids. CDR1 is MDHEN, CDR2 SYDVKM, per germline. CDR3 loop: CASSLTGTPPRSTF. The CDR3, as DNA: TGTGCCAGCAGTTTAACTGGGACTCCTCCCCGGTCCACCTTC.

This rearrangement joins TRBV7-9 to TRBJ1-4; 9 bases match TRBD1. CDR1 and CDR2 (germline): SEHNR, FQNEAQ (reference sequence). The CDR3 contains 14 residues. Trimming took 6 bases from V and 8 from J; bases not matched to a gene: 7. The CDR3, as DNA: TGTGCCAGCAGTTCGGGACAGGGTGGAGAAAAACTGTTTTTT. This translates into CASSSGQGGEKLFF.

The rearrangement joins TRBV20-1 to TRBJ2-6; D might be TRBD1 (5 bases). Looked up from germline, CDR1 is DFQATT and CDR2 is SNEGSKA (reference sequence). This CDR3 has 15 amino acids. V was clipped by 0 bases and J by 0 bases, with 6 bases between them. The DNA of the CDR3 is TGCAGTGCTAGAGAAGGGGACTCTGGGGCCAACGTCCTGACTTTC. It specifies CSAREGDSGANVLTF.

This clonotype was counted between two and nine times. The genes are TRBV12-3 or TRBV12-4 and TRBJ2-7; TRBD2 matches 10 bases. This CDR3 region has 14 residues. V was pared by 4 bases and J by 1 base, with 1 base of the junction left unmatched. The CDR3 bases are TGTGCCAGCAGTTCTAGCGGGAGATCCTACGAGCAGTACTTC. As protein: CASSSSGRSYEQYF.

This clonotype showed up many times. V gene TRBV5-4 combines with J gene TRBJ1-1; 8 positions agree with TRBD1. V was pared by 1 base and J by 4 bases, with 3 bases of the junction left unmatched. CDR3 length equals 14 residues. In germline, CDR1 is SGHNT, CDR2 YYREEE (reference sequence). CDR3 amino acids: CASSLLDRVTEAFF. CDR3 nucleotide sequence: TGTGCCAGCAGCTTGCTGGACAGGGTCACTGAAGCTTTCTTT.

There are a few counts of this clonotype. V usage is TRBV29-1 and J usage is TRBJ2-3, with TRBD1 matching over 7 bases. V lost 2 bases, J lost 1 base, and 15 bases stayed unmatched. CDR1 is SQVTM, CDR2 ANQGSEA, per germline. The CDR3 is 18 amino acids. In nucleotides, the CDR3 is TGCAGCGTTGAAAAGGACAGGTCCCGATTAGGTGGCACAGATACGCAGTATTTT. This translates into CSVEKDRSRLGGTDTQYF.

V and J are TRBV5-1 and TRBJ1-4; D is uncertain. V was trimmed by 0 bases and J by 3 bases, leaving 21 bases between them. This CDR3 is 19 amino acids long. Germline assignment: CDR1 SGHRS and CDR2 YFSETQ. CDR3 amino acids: CASSLGFPPSRTPNEKLFF. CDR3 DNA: TGCGCCAGCAGCTTGGGGTTTCCCCCCAGTCGGACGCCTAATGAAAAACTGTTTTTT.

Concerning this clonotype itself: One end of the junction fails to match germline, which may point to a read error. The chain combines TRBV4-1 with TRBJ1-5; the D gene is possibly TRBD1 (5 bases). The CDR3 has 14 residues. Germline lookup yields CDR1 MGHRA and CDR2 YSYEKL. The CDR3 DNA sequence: TGCGACAGCAGCCAAGACAGTAGCAATCAGCCCCAGCATTTT. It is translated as CDSSQDSSNQPQHF.

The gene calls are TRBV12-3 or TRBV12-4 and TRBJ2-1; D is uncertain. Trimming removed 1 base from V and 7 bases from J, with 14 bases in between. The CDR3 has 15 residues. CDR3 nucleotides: TGTGCCAGCAGTTTAGGAGGCCTACTGCGAAATGAGCAGTTCTTC. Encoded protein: CASSLGGLLRNEQFF.

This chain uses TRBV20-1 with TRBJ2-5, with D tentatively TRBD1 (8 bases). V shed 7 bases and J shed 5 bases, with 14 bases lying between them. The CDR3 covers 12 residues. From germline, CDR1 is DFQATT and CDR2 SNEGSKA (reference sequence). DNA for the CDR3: TGCAGTGTCGACAGGGGAGGGGAGACCCAGTACTTC. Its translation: CSVDRGGETQYF.

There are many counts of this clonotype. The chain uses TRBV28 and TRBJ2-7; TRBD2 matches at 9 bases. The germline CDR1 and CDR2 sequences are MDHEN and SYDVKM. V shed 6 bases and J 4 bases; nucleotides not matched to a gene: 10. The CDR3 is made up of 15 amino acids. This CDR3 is CASSNAAGGPYEQYF. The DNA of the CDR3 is TGTGCCAGCAGCAATGCGGCGGGAGGGCCTTACGAGCAGTACTTC.

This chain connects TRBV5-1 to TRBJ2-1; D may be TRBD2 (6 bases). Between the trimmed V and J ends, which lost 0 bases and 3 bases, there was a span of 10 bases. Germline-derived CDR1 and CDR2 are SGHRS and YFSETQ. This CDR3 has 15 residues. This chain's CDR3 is CASSLAGVLYNEQFF. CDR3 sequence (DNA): TGCGCCAGCAGCTTGGCGGGGGTCCTCTACAATGAGCAGTTCTTC.

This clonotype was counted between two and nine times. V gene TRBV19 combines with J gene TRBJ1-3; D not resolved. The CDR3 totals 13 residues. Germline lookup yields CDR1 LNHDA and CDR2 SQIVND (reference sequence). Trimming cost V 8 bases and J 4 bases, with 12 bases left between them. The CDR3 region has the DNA TGTGCCAGTGCCCCTGGCGGAGGAAACACCATATATTTT. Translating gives CASAPGGGNTIYF.

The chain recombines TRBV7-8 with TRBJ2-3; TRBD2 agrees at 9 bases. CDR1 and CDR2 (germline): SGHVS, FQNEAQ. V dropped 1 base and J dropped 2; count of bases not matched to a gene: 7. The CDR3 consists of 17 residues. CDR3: CASSLEGSGSHTDTQYF. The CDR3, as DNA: TGTGCCAGCAGCTTAGAAGGTAGCGGGAGTCACACAGATACGCAGTATTTT.

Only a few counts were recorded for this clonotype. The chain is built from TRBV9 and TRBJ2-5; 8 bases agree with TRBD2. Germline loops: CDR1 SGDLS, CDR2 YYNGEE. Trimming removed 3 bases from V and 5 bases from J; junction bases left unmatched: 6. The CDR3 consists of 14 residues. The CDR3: CASSAGLARETQYF. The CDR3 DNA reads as TGTGCCAGCAGCGCCGGACTAGCTCGGGAGACCCAGTACTTC.

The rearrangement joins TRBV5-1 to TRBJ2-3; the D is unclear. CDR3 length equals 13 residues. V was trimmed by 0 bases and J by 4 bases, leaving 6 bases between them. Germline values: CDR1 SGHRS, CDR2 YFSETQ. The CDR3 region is CASSLAAADTQYF. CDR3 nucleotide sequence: TGCGCCAGCAGCTTGGCGGCAGCAGATACGCAGTATTTT. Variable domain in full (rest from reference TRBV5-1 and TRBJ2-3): KAGVTQTPRYLIKTRGQQVTLSCSPISGHRSVSWYQQTPGQGLQFLFEYFSETQRNKGNFPGRFSGRQFSNSRSEMNVSTLELGDSALYLCASSLAAADTQYFGPGTRLTVL.

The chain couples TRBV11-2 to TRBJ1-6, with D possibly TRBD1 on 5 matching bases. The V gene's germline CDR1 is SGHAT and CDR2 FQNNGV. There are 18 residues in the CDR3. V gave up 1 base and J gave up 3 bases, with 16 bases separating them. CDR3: CASSLGPPTAGYNSPLHF. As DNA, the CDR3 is TGTGCCAGCAGCTTAGGCCCCCCGACAGCCGGCTATAATTCACCCCTCCACTTT.

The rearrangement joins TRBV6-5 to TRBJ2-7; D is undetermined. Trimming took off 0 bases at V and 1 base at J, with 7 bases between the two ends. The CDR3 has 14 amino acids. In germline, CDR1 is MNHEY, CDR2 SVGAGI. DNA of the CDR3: TGTGCCAGCAGTTACTCCTACAGTTCCTACGAGCAGTACTTC. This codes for CASSYSYSSYEQYF.

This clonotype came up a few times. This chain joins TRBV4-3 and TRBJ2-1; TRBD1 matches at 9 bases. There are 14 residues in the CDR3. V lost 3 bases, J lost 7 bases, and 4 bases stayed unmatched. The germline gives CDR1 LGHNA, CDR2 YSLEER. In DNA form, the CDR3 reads TGCGCCAGCAGCCAGGGGACAGGGACGAATGAGCAGTTCTTC. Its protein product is CASSQGTGTNEQFF.

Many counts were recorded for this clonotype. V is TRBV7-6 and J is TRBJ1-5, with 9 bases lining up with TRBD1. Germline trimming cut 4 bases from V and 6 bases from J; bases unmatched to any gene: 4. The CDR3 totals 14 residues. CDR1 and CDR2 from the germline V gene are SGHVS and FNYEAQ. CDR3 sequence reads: CASSSGTGPQPQHF. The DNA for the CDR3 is TGTGCCAGCAGCTCCGGGACAGGGCCTCAGCCCCAGCATTTT.

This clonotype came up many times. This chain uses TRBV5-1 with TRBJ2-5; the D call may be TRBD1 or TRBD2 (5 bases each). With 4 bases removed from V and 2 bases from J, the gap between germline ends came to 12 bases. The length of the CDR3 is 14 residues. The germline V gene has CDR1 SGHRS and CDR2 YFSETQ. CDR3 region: CASSGGRRQETQYF. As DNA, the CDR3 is TGCGCCAGCAGCGGGGGTCGCCGGCAAGAGACCCAGTACTTC.

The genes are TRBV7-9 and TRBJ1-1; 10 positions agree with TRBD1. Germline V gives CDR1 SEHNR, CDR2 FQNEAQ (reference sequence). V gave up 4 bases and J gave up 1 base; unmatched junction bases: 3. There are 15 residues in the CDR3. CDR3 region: CASSSRQGANTEAFF. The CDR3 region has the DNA TGTGCCAGCAGCTCCCGACAGGGGGCGAACACTGAAGCTTTCTTT.

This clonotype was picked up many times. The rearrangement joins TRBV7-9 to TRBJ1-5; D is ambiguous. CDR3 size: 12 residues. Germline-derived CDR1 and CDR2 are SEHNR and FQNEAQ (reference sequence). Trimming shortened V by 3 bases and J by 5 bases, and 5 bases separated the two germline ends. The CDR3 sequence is CASSFRDQPQHF. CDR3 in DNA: TGTGCCAGCAGCTTTAGGGATCAGCCCCAGCATTTT.

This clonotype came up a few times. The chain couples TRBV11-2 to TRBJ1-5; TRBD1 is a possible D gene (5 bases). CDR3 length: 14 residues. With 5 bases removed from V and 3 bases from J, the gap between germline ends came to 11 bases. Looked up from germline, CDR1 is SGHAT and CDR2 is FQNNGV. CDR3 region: CASSRDRYNQPQHF. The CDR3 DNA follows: TGTGCCAGCAGCCGGGACCGGTACAATCAGCCCCAGCATTTT.

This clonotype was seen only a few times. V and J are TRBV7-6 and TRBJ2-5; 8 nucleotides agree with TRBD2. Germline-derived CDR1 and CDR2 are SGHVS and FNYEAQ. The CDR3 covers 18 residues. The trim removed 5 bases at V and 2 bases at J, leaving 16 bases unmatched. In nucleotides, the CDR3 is TGTGCCAGCAGCCCACGAGGCGGGAGGACCTACCTTCAAGAGACCCAGTACTTC. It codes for CASSPRGGRTYLQETQYF. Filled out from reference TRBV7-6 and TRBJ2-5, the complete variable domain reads GAGVSQSPRYKVTKRGQDVALRCDPISGHVSLYWYRQALGQGPEFLTYFNYEAQQDKSGLPNDRFSAERPEGSISTLTIQRTEQRDSAMYRCASSPRGGRTYLQETQYFGPGTRLLVL.

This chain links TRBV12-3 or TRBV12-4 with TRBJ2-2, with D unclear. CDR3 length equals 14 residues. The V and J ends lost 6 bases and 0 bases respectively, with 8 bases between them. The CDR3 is CASRRSANTGELFF. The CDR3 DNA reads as TGTGCCAGCAGAAGATCAGCGAACACCGGGGAGCTGTTTTTT.

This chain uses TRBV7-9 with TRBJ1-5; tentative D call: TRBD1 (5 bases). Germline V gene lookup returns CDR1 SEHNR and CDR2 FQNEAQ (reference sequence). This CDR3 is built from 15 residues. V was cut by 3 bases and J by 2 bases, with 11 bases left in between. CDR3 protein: CASSLGVSRNQPQHF. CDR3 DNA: TGTGCCAGCAGCTTGGGGGTTTCACGCAATCAGCCCCAGCATTTT.